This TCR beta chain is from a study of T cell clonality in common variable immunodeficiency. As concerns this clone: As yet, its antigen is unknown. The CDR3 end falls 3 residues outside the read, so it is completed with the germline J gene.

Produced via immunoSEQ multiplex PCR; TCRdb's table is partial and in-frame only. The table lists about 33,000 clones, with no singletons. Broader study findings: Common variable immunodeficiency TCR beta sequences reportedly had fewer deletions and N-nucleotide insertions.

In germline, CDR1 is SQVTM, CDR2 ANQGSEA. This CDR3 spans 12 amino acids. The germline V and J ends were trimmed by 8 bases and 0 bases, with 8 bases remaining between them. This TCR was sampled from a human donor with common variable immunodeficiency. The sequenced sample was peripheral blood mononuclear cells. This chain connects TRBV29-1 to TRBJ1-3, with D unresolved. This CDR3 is CSHQGSGNTIYF. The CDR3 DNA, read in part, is TGCAGCCATCAAGGCTCTGGAAACACC.